Shown below are 5 T cell receptor beta chains from a single sample sequenced in a study of T cells in Graves' hyperthyroidism and ophthalmopathy. Researchers took RNA transcripts and amplified the TCR beta CDR3 regions from them. An initial round of RT-PCR targeting the TCR CDR3 relied on the HTBI primer set. Each CDR3 protein is one row after TCRdb ran MiXCR on the multiplex PCR reads. The sample contains 550,000 to 650,000 distinct CDR3 sequences, approximately 15% of which appear only once. The sequencing sample was made of blood. These receptors all stem from a young woman with Graves' hyperthyroidism that later progressed to Graves' ophthalmopathy.

This clonotype has a count of ten or more. The rearrangement uses TRBV28 and TRBJ2-5; D ambiguous. With 7 bases removed from V and 0 bases from J, the gap between germline ends came to 18 bases. This CDR3 region has 16 residues. The V gene's germline CDR1 is MDHEN and CDR2 SYDVKM. CDR3 loop: CASIPMGGSYQETQYF. In DNA form, the CDR3 reads TGTGCCAGCATTCCGATGGGCGGATCGTACCAAGAGACCCAGTACTTC. The full variable domain, completed using reference TRBV28 and TRBJ2-5, is DVKVTQSSRYLVKRTGEKVFLECVQDMDHENMFWYRQDPGLGLRLIYFSYDVKMKEKGDIPEGYSVSREKKERFSLILESASTNQTSMYLCASIPMGGSYQETQYFGPGTRLLVL.

The chain is built from TRBV15 and TRBJ2-5; D might be TRBD1 or TRBD2, each matching 5 bases. The V end was cut by 3 bases, the J end by 4 bases, with 21 bases between. Germline lookup yields CDR1 LNHNV and CDR2 YYDKDF (reference sequence). This CDR3 region has 17 residues. CDR3 loop: CATSSQDRGAATETQYF. As DNA, the CDR3 is TGTGCCACCAGCAGCCAAGATCGAGGGGCGGCAACAGAGACCCAGTACTTC.

This clonotype was counted many times. The chain employs TRBV5-1 and TRBJ2-2; TRBD2 agrees at 7 bases. CDR3 length: 16 amino acids. Germline V gene data show CDR1 as SGHRS and CDR2 as YFSETQ. With V trimmed by 3 bases and J by 6 bases, 11 bases remained unmatched. The CDR3 bases are TGCGCCAGCAGCTGGACCCCGGGACGGGGGGCCGGGGAGCTGTTTTTT. It codes for CASSWTPGRGAGELFF.

This clonotype was found many times. V gene TRBV12-3 or TRBV12-4 combines with J gene TRBJ1-1; D is perhaps TRBD1 (5 bases). This CDR3 comprises 14 residues. Trimming left V 5 bases short and J 4 bases short, with 14 bases between. In nucleotides, the CDR3 is TGTGCCAGCAGTAGACCAACAGGAACCACTGAAGCTTTCTTT. It encodes CASSRPTGTTEAFF.

This clonotype appeared many times. This chain links TRBV20-1 with TRBJ2-7; 12 bases match TRBD2. The junction had 5 bases not matched to a gene; V was cut back by 3 bases and J by 2 bases. Germline values: CDR1 DFQATT, CDR2 SNEGSKA (reference sequence). This CDR3 is 15 amino acids long. This CDR3 is CSASPPSGRAYEQYF. The CDR3 region has the DNA TGCAGTGCTAGCCCCCCTAGCGGGAGGGCCTACGAGCAGTACTTC.